The entry below describes one T cell receptor beta chain. The antigen it recognizes is unknown. Base qualities are not at hand, and no much larger clone is one base apart. The donors were healthy, HIV-negative adults with no recently reported acute infections or vaccinations. All donors were Caucasian adults living in Nashville, Tennessee, USA. CD4+ T cells were enriched through magnetic negative selection, after which naive cells were positively selected on CD45RA and the remaining negative fraction served as the memory subset. Blood was obtained by leukapheresis, after which PBMCs were separated by Ficoll-Histopaque density gradient centrifugation and cryopreserved in liquid nitrogen vapor phase. Analytical flow cytometry was used to check the purity and quantity of each magnetically sorted T cell population. Each sorted fraction had its genomic DNA isolated and then quantified by UV absorbance on a Nanodrop 2000c.

These data are taken from a study of shared clonotypes between healthy human individuals (TCRdb year 2020). A note on the overall study: A few men and a couple of women, aged 18 to 49 years, made up the cohort. Per donor, three plates each were used for CD4 naive and CD4 memory, two for CD8 naive, and one for CD8 memory. The study deeply sequenced blood TCR repertoires of about five healthy adults to estimate repertoire size and the extent of clonotype sharing between individuals. To increase sequencing depth and limit assay-specific biases, different laboratories used diverse techniques to prepare libraries and sequence TCR repertoires. Each donor's leukapheresis produced roughly between roughly 0.94 and 9.5 billion PBMCs. Paper-wide results and their limitations: Higher generation probabilities were observed for clonotypes shared by all four sorted-subset donors than for non-shared clonotypes. Based on pairwise subsampling, the degree of clonotype sharing among donors was expected to be affected by sequencing depth. Sharing across several donors was observed for approximately 4.6% of naive CD4, 3% to 4% of naive CD8, about 2.3% of memory CD4, and about 0.39% of memory CD8 clonotypes. Sampling was restricted to blood, and TCR repertoires in tissue are likely to differ from TCR repertoires in blood. The small number of donors limited the genetic and exposure-history diversity represented. Larger estimated clonotype richness was generally found for naive subsets than for memory subsets. Rarefaction of sorted-subset datasets indicated incomplete sequencing despite the large sequencing depth.

Using the deep immunoSEQ assay, multiplex PCR amplified TCR CDR3 regions from genomic DNA. Extracted genomic DNA from each cell subset was spread evenly across all wells of several immunoSEQ 96-well plates, with each plate serving as a replicate. For sorted subsets, each replicate PCR was loaded with 150 to 250 ng genomic DNA, equivalent to approximately 33,000 T cell genomes. Purified libraries were quantified with a Qubit 3.0 fluorometer, sized on a Bioanalyzer 2100, and re-quantified with the KAPA Library Quantification kit. Every immunoSEQ 96-well plate was sequenced on a separate single-read 150-cycle Illumina NextSeq 550 flow cell. On the authors' methods: Because only junctional sequences without quality scores were contained in the immunoSEQ output, filtering matching that applied to full-length reads could not be performed. To assign V/J genes and CDR3, sequences were annotated using PyIR, a Python wrapper for IgBLAST v1.9, with IMGT germline references. Any read was removed if the V/J assignment was weak (E-value above 1e-6), the CDR3 was missing, or the read contained stop codons, out-of-frame junctions, or ambiguous translated residues. A V3J clonotype was defined by an identical inferred V gene, J gene, and CDR3 amino acid sequence. To compute the percentage overlap between repertoires, the number of shared unique clonotypes was divided by the size of the smaller repertoire. Repertoire richness was assessed with RTK rarefaction, the Chao1 estimator, and Recon v2.1 estimates of unobserved clonotypes. For all TCRbeta clonotypes obtained by the gDNA method from a few donors, generation probabilities were computed with OLGA. The clones in this table, taken by TCRdb from immuneACCESS, are in-frame only. Not every clone is retained; where verified, under half of the shortfall comes from an unresolved V gene, and the cause of the rest is unknown. That table furnishes V, J and clone size, whereas the DNA furnished D and trimming. The sample table shows around 1.6 million clones, and nearly 99% are seen once. The biggest ten clones account for approximately 0.45% of the sample.

The trim is 1 base for V and 5 bases for J, with a gap of 18 bases between the germline ends. The CDR3 holds 16 amino acids from the cysteine to the phenylalanine. Of the read, only the CDR3 DNA is kept; its 48 bases are in frame from base 1. The CDR1 and CDR2 encoded by the germline V gene (reference sequence) are SGHAT and FQDESV. The chain couples TRBV11-1 to TRBJ2-7; the D region possibly corresponds to TRBD1 (6 bases align). Sequencing was carried out using naive CD4+ T cells sorted from blood. The sample's cell subset or site label, in plain terms: CD45RA+ positively selected. The sequence was collected from a man aged 25 to 40 in good health. The nucleotide sequence is TGTGCCAGCAGCTTAGATTGGGGGCCGAGGTCCCACGAGCAGTACTTC. This codes for CASSLDWGPRSHEQYF. This CDR3, with the reference TRBV11-1 and TRBJ2-7 proteins standing in past its ends, gives the full variable domain EAEVAQSPRYKITEKSQAVAFWCDPISGHATLYWYRQILGQGPELLVQFQDESVVDDSQLPKDRFSAERLKGVDSTLKIQPAELGDSAMYLCASSLDWGPRSHEQYFGPGTRLTVT.